These T cell receptor beta chains were read from a single sample in a study of a mutant IDH1 vaccine in newly diagnosed glioma. These receptors' targets are unknown. Measured with immunoSEQ multiplex PCR; TCRdb has only the in-frame clones, and not every one. The profile shows approximately 82,000 clones, approximately 85% of them singletons. The specimen was PBMCs, collected from a glioma patient whose treatment included an IDH1 peptide vaccine. All receptors come from a man in his thirties or forties with glioma. Some clones in this sample may be carry-over from other donors' samples. CDR3s include the opening cysteine and the closing phenylalanine or tryptophan. A D gene is named only where the DNA matches it firmly. Rows may omit the clone size; those that give it use once, few, many or a size class.

v_call	d_call	clone_size	j_call	cdr3_nt	cdr3_aa
TRBV18	TRBD1	.	TRBJ1-5	TGTGCCAGCTCGGGACAGTATTATTCTAGCAATCAGCCCCAGCATTTT	CASSGQYYSSNQPQHF
TRBV25-1	TRBD1	.	TRBJ1-6	TGTGCCAGCAGTGACCCGGGACAGCTAAATTCACCCCTCCACTTT	CASSDPGQLNSPLHF
TRBV5-6	.	once	TRBJ1-1	TGTGCCAGCAGCTTAACAGACACTGAAGCTTTCTTT	CASSLTDTEAFF
TRBV19	.	once	TRBJ2-4	TGTGCCAGTGACTCGGGGGGCCCCCGGGTCATTCAGTACTTC	CASDSGGPRVIQYF
TRBV10-3	TRBD1	once	TRBJ2-2	TGTGCCATCAGGGACAGGGGGCGCGACACCGGGGAGCTGTTTTTT	CAIRDRGRDTGELFF
TRBV2	.	.	TRBJ1-4	TGTGCCAGCAGTGGAAGCGTTGCAACTAATGAAAAACTGTTTTTT	CASSGSVATNEKLFF
TRBV19	.	.	TRBJ1-6	TGTGCCAGTAGTATAGATCCTCCAGGGCGGAATTCACCCCTCCACTTT	CASSIDPPGRNSPLHF
TRBV5-6	.	.	TRBJ2-6	TGTGCCAGCAGTCTACGCTCTGGGGCCAACGTCCTGACTTTC	CASSLRSGANVLTF
TRBV11-2	.	.	TRBJ2-7	TGTGCCAGCAGCCCCTCAGGGGGACTAACGGCCTACGAGCAGTACTTC	CASSPSGGLTAYEQYF
TRBV18	TRBD1	.	TRBJ2-5	TGTGCCAGCTCACCAGACAGGGAAGAGACCCAGTACTTC	CASSPDREETQYF
TRBV6-5	.	.	TRBJ2-5	TGTGCCAGCAGTTACTCGAGGCCTGGGGAGACCCAGTACTTC	CASSYSRPGETQYF
TRBV2	TRBD1	.	TRBJ2-7	TGTGCCAGCAGGCATGGTCCGGGACAGACCCACGAGCAGTACTTC	CASRHGPGQTHEQYF
TRBV4-2	.	.	TRBJ2-7	TGTGCCAGCAGCCAAGATGCGAACGGGGCAGGGTTTTACGAGCAGTACTTC	CASSQDANGAGFYEQYF
TRBV30	TRBD1	.	TRBJ2-5	TGTGCCTGGAGTGTACAGGGGCCAGAGACCCAGTACTTC	CAWSVQGPETQYF
TRBV5-1	.	.	TRBJ2-5	TGCGCCAGCAGCTTGCTTTCTAGCTCCCAAGAGACCCAGTACTTC	CASSLLSSSQETQYF
TRBV5-1	.	.	TRBJ2-1	TGCGCCAGCAGCTTGGTTCCTCGATCGGATGCTAATGAGCAGTTCTTC	CASSLVPRSDANEQFF
TRBV6-5	.	.	TRBJ1-2	TGTGCCAGCAGTTACGAGGCTAACTATGGCTACACCTTC	CASSYEANYGYTF
TRBV11-2	TRBD2	.	TRBJ2-7	TGTGCCAGCAGTTTAGCGGGAACGTACGAGCAGTACTTC	CASSLAGTYEQYF
TRBV10-1	TRBD2	few	TRBJ2-3	TGCGCCAGCCTTTTGACTAGCCCCACAGATACGCAGTATTTT	CASLLTSPTDTQYF
TRBV30	TRBD1	few	TRBJ1-1	TGTGCCTGGAACCGGGGACAGGTGGGAGAGGCTTTCTTT	CAWNRGQVGEAFF
TRBV27	.	.	TRBJ2-7	TGTGCCAGCAGTTCACAGGGAGACTACGAGCAGTACTTC	CASSSQGDYEQYF
TRBV2	TRBD2	.	TRBJ2-1	TGTGCCAGCAGTCCACTAGCGGGCCCCTACAATGAGCAGTTCTTC	CASSPLAGPYNEQFF
TRBV2	.	.	TRBJ2-1	TGTGCCAGCACCCCGGGGACACCGGCGCAATACAATGAGCAGTTCTTC	CASTPGTPAQYNEQFF
TRBV7-8	TRBD2	.	TRBJ2-1	TGTGCCAGCAGCTCCTCTAGCGGAATACCCTACAATGAGCAGTTCTTC	CASSSSSGIPYNEQFF
TRBV18	.	.	TRBJ1-4	TGTGCCAGCTCACCGGATGACCGAGGACTGTTTTTT	CASSPDDRGLFF
TRBV21-1	.	.	TRBJ2-7	TGTGCCAGCAGCAAAAGGACGGTGAGCTCCTACGAGCAGTACTTC	CASSKRTVSSYEQYF
TRBV6-5	.	.	TRBJ2-2	TGTGCCAGCAGCAAGGGGGGGGAGCTGTTTTTT	CASSKGGELFF
TRBV5-1	.	.	TRBJ1-1	TGCGCCAGCAGCTCCACCCCGGACAAAAGCACTGAAGCTTTCTTT	CASSSTPDKSTEAFF
TRBV18	.	.	TRBJ2-1	TGTGCCAGCTCTAACACAAGGGGACGCAATGAGCAGTTCTTC	CASSNTRGRNEQFF
TRBV7-2	.	.	TRBJ2-3	TGTGCCAGCAGCTTTAGGGGCGCGGATACGCAGTATTTT	CASSFRGADTQYF
TRBV12-1	.	medium-sized	TRBJ2-7	TGTGCCAGCAGACTTCGCTCGGATGGAGGACTCTCCTACGAGCAGTACTTC	CASRLRSDGGLSYEQYF
TRBV7-8	TRBD2	.	TRBJ2-7	TGTGCCAGCAGCTTAAGGACTAGCGTTTTCGAGCAGTACTTC	CASSLRTSVFEQYF
TRBV6-1	.	.	TRBJ1-2	TGTGCCAGCAGTGAAATACAGTATGGCTACACCTTC	CASSEIQYGYTF
TRBV28	.	.	TRBJ2-5	TGTGCCAGCAGCCACCGTGACCAACAAGAGACCCAGTACTTC	CASSHRDQQETQYF
TRBV15	.	.	TRBJ2-5	TGTGCCACCAGCAGAGATCGAGGAGAGACCCAGTACTTC	CATSRDRGETQYF
TRBV7-9	TRBD2	.	TRBJ2-5	TGTGCCAGCAGCCGGGCGGGGGACCAAGAGACCCAGTACTTC	CASSRAGDQETQYF
TRBV7-9	TRBD1	.	TRBJ1-3	TGTGCCAGCAGCCCCGGGAGGACAGGGTTCAACACCATATATTTT	CASSPGRTGFNTIYF
TRBV7-2	.	.	TRBJ1-6	TGTGCCAGCAGCTCCCCGGCGGAGGGTAATTCACCCCTCCACTTT	CASSSPAEGNSPLHF
TRBV10-2	TRBD2	.	TRBJ2-7	TGCGCCAGCAGTACGACTAGCGGGCCGTTCGAGCAGTACTTC	CASSTTSGPFEQYF
TRBV5-1	TRBD1	.	TRBJ1-1	TGCGCCAGCAGCTGGAGAGACAGGGGAGGGACTGAAGCTTTCTTT	CASSWRDRGGTEAFF
TRBV4-3	TRBD2	once	TRBJ2-3	TGCGCCAGCAGCCAGTTCCCCGTAGTGGGGAGGGGAGCCACAGATACGCAGTATTTT	CASSQFPVVGRGATDTQYF
TRBV9	TRBD1	.	TRBJ1-1	TGTGCCAGCAGCAGAGGGGGCGCGTCTACTGAAGCTTTCTTT	CASSRGGASTEAFF
TRBV19	.	.	TRBJ2-2	TGTGCCAGTACCCCCGACAGGAACACCGGGGAGCTGTTTTTT	CASTPDRNTGELFF
TRBV6-1	.	once	TRBJ2-7	TGTGCCAGCAGTAACGCTGCTACGAGTGAAACGTACTTC	CASSNAATSETYF
TRBV14	.	.	TRBJ2-2	TGTGCCAGCAGCCCCCGGCTTTACACCGGGGAGCTGTTTTTT	CASSPRLYTGELFF
TRBV10-2	.	.	TRBJ2-7	TGCGCCAGCAGTGCCCGGGCTTCAACCTACGAGCAGTACTTC	CASSARASTYEQYF
TRBV27	.	.	TRBJ1-6	TGTGCCAGCAGTCCACGGGACCAGCTCCGGACGTTGGATTCACCCCTCCACTTT	CASSPRDQLRTLDSPLHF
TRBV9	TRBD1	.	TRBJ1-6	TGTGCCAGCAGCGCTTTACAGGGGAGGTATTCACCCCTCCACTTT	CASSALQGRYSPLHF
TRBV28	.	.	TRBJ1-5	TGTGCCAGCAGACCTCGGGGAGGCAATCAGCCCCAGCATTTT	CASRPRGGNQPQHF
TRBV28	.	.	TRBJ1-2	TGTGCCAGCAGTCTACGACAGATACATGGCTACACCTTC	CASSLRQIHGYTF
TRBV28	TRBD1	.	TRBJ1-3	TGTGCCAGCAGCAGGACAGGGGGCTCTGGAAACACCATATATTTT	CASSRTGGSGNTIYF
TRBV18	.	.	TRBJ1-1	TGTGCCAGCTCACCAAATCCGAACACTGAAGCTTTCTTT	CASSPNPNTEAFF
TRBV19	.	.	TRBJ1-5	TGTGCCAGTAAGGCCAGAGAGGGTCAGCCCCAGCATTTT	CASKAREGQPQHF